One sample yielded the 23 T cell receptor beta chains listed below, sequenced in a study of T cell repertoires in cytomegalovirus infection. These TCRs are of unknown antigen specificity. TCRdb re-analysed the reads in MiXCR, keeping a single row per CDR3 protein. The table has around 570,000 distinct CDR3 sequences, under 45% seen once. Sequenced material: cultured PBMCs, taken from culture after CMV antigen stimulation. Source of these receptors: a human donor in good health (CMV status not recorded). Some clones in this sample may be carry-over from other donors' samples.

In this sample, this clonotype turned up a few times. The chain recombines TRBV11-2 with TRBJ1-1, with a weak D call TRBD1 (5 bases). This CDR3 comprises 13 residues. CDR1 and CDR2 (germline): SGHAT, FQNNGV. Trimming left V 10 bases short and J 3 bases short, with 15 bases between. CDR3 region: CAIHNEGYTEAFF. In DNA form, the CDR3 reads TGTGCCATCCACAACGAGGGGTACACTGAAGCTTTCTTT. Together with reference TRBV11-2 and TRBJ1-1, the CDR3 gives the full variable domain: EAGVAQSPRYKIIEKRQSVAFWCNPISGHATLYWYQQILGQGPKLLIQFQNNGVVDDSQLPKDRFSAERLKGVDSTLKIQPAKLEDSAVYLCAIHNEGYTEAFFGQGTRLTVV.

The chain carries TRBV7-2 and TRBJ2-5, with 7 bases identical to TRBD2. With V trimmed by 5 bases and J by 2 bases, 8 bases remained unmatched. Germline CDR1 SGHTA, CDR2 FQGNSA. The CDR3 loop spans 15 amino acids. DNA of the CDR3: TGTGCCAGCAGCCTTAGCGGGCCGACTCAAGAGACCCAGTACTTC. Its protein product is CASSLSGPTQETQYF. The full variable domain, rest sourced from reference TRBV7-2 and TRBJ2-5, is GAGVSQSPSNKVTEKGKDVELRCDPISGHTALYWYRQSLGQGLEFLIYFQGNSAPDKSGLPSDRFSAERTGGSVSTLTIQRTQQEDSAVYLCASSLSGPTQETQYFGPGTRLLVL.

The sample holds many counts of this clonotype. Here the CDR3 DNA reads TGTGCCAGCAGCTTAGCTCCGGTTAGCAATCAGCCCCAGCATTTT. Its protein is CASSLAPVSNQPQHF. The rearrangement uses TRBV7-8 and TRBJ1-5; D is uncertain. CDR3 size: 15 residues. V dropped 0 bases and J dropped 0 bases, with 6 bases sitting between them. Germline lookup yields CDR1 SGHVS and CDR2 FQNEAQ.

V gene TRBV2 combines with J gene TRBJ1-1; D remains ambiguous. The CDR3 has 14 amino acids. The germline gives CDR1 SNHLY, CDR2 FYNNEI. Trimming stripped 1 base from V and 3 bases from J, with 9 bases between. CDR3 DNA sequence: TGTGCCAGCAGTGAAGGTGAAGGTTACACTGAAGCTTTCTTT. Translation: CASSEGEGYTEAFF. Full variable domain (outside the CDR3, taken from reference TRBV2 and TRBJ1-1): EPEVTQTPSHQVTQMGQEVILRCVPISNHLYFYWYRQILGQKVEFLVSFYNNEISEKSEIFDDQFSVERPDGSNFTLKIRSTKLEDSAMYFCASSEGEGYTEAFFGQGTRLTVV.

This chain joins TRBV4-3 and TRBJ1-4; D uncertain. Per the germline V gene, CDR1 is LGHNA and CDR2 is YSLEER. The length of the CDR3 is 19 residues. Trimming shortened V by 5 bases and J by 7 bases, and 29 bases separated the two germline ends. CDR3 in amino acids: CASSKTYGDEGSLGEKLFF. CDR3 bases: TGCGCCAGCAGCAAGACATATGGGGATGAGGGTTCCTTAGGTGAAAAACTGTTTTTT.

The chain joins TRBV7-2 to TRBJ2-7, with 7 bases aligning to TRBD1. The CDR3 extends over 14 amino acids. With V trimmed by 5 bases and J by 3 bases, 7 bases remained unmatched. Germline lookup yields CDR1 SGHTA and CDR2 FQGNSA. The CDR3 protein is CASSKRQGVYEQYF. The CDR3 DNA follows: TGTGCCAGCAGCAAAAGACAGGGTGTCTACGAGCAGTACTTC. The whole variable domain, filled in from reference TRBV7-2 and TRBJ2-7, reads GAGVSQSPSNKVTEKGKDVELRCDPISGHTALYWYRQSLGQGLEFLIYFQGNSAPDKSGLPSDRFSAERTGGSVSTLTIQRTQQEDSAVYLCASSKRQGVYEQYFGPGTRLTVT.

This clonotype occurred many times. This rearrangement joins TRBV7-2 to TRBJ2-1; 7 bases line up with TRBD1. The CDR3 runs 15 residues. Germline-derived CDR1 and CDR2 are SGHTA and FQGNSA. After removal of 5 bases from V and 10 bases from J, the junction contained 14 bases not matched to a gene. The CDR3 region is CASSQTTGQVDEQFF. The CDR3 coding sequence is TGTGCCAGCAGCCAAACGACAGGGCAGGTTGACGAGCAGTTCTTC. Using reference TRBV7-2 and TRBJ2-1 for the parts outside the CDR3, the full variable domain is GAGVSQSPSNKVTEKGKDVELRCDPISGHTALYWYRQSLGQGLEFLIYFQGNSAPDKSGLPSDRFSAERTGGSVSTLTIQRTQQEDSAVYLCASSQTTGQVDEQFFGPGTRLTVL.

Only a few counts were recorded for this clonotype. This chain links TRBV7-6 with TRBJ2-5; 10 bases line up with TRBD2. V gave up 1 base and J gave up 5 bases; unmatched junction bases: 10. CDR1 and CDR2 from the germline V gene are SGHVS and FNYEAQ. This CDR3 spans 17 amino acids. This CDR3 reads CASSLVLSGRARETQYF. CDR3 nucleotides: TGTGCCAGCAGCTTAGTGTTGAGCGGGAGGGCTCGGGAGACCCAGTACTTC.

The gene calls are TRBV27 and TRBJ1-5; 7 positions agree with TRBD1. Trimming cost V 5 bases and J 3 bases; bases outside gene matches: 13. In germline, CDR1 is MNHEY, CDR2 SMNVEV (reference sequence). This CDR3 has 17 residues. CDR3 DNA sequence: TGTGCCAGCAGTAGGAAGGGGGACAGTCGGGACAATCAGCCCCAGCATTTT. It is translated as CASSRKGDSRDNQPQHF.

This clonotype was found once. The J gene is TRBJ2-4, the V gene TRBV7-9, with D possibly TRBD2 on 5 matching bases. V lost 1 base, J lost 2 bases, and 12 bases lay in between. This CDR3 is 16 amino acids long. Per germline, CDR1 SEHNR and CDR2 FQNEAQ (reference sequence). Here the CDR3 reads CASSLGGSGTKNIQYF. The CDR3 coding sequence is TGTGCCAGCAGCTTAGGGGGATCGGGGACCAAAAACATTCAGTACTTC.

This clonotype was picked up one time. V gene TRBV10-2 combines with J gene TRBJ2-7, with D tentatively TRBD2 (6 bases). Germline V gene data show CDR1 as WSHSY and CDR2 as SAAADI. Trimming pared 7 bases from V and 6 bases from J, leaving 13 bases between. The CDR3 is made up of 12 amino acids. The CDR3, as DNA: TGCGCCAGCACCCAGACAGCGGGCGAGCAGTACTTC. Amino acids: CASTQTAGEQYF.

This clonotype was recorded a few times. V is TRBV6-2 or TRBV6-3 and J is TRBJ1-5; D is ambiguous. Germline-derived CDR1 and CDR2 are MNHEY and SVGEGT. The ends were cut back, 7 bases at V and 13 bases at J, with 14 bases in the middle. The length of the CDR3 is 11 residues. The DNA for the CDR3 is TGTGCCAGCACCTCGGGTTGGGATCAGCATTTT. It translates to CASTSGWDQHF.

This chain uses TRBV2 with TRBJ2-1, with D perhaps TRBD2 (6 bases). Germline CDR1 SNHLY, CDR2 FYNNEI. The germline V and J ends were trimmed by 8 bases and 0 bases, with 8 bases remaining between them. CDR3 length: 13 residues. The CDR3 is CASQEGSYNEQFF. CDR3 in DNA: TGTGCCAGCCAGGAGGGCTCCTACAATGAGCAGTTCTTC.

The V call is TRBV11-2, the J call TRBJ2-1; D may be TRBD2 (5 bases). This CDR3 is built from 14 residues. Trimming pared 5 bases from V and 3 bases from J, leaving 11 bases between. Germline V gene sequence: CDR1 SGHAT, CDR2 FQNNGV. CDR3 in DNA: TGTGCCAGCAGCACCGGGGATGTCTACAATGAGCAGTTCTTC. Translation gives CASSTGDVYNEQFF.

The V and J genes are TRBV6-5 and TRBJ2-5; a weak D match, TRBD2 (6 bases). V lost 0 bases and J lost 5, with 7 bases in between. This CDR3 comprises 13 residues. In germline, CDR1 is MNHEY, CDR2 SVGAGI. The CDR3: CASSYSSGETQYF. In DNA form, the CDR3 reads TGTGCCAGCAGTTACTCTAGCGGCGAGACCCAGTACTTC.

V usage is TRBV27 and J usage is TRBJ2-5, with D perhaps assigned TRBD1 or TRBD2 (5 bases each). Between the trimmed V and J ends, which lost 5 bases and 5 bases, there was a span of 21 bases. CDR3 length: 16 residues. The germline V gene has CDR1 MNHEY and CDR2 SMNVEV (reference sequence). CDR3 sequence reads: CASSTLPGPRRETQYF. The CDR3 DNA reads as TGTGCCAGCAGTACGCTCCCGGGACCCCGGCGGGAGACCCAGTACTTC.

This chain links TRBV20-1 with TRBJ2-3; TRBD2 aligns across 10 bases. Germline lookup yields CDR1 DFQATT and CDR2 SNEGSKA (reference sequence). After removal of 6 bases from V and 4 bases from J, the junction contained 10 bases not matched to a gene. The CDR3 totals 15 residues. The CDR3 DNA reads as TGCAGTGCCAGACTAGCGGGTAGGACGTCAGATACGCAGTATTTT. It codes for CSARLAGRTSDTQYF.

The chain couples TRBV27 to TRBJ2-7; 9 positions match TRBD2. The CDR3 spans 15 residues. CDR1 and CDR2 (germline): MNHEY, SMNVEV (reference sequence). V lost 2 bases, J lost 4 bases, and 6 bases stayed unmatched. CDR3 coding DNA: TGTGCCAGCAGTTTAGGGCGGGAGGGCGGATACGAGCAGTACTTC. It translates to CASSLGREGGYEQYF.

The chain recombines TRBV12-3 or TRBV12-4 with TRBJ1-2, with D possibly being TRBD1 (6 bases). Trimming pared 6 bases from V and 2 bases from J, leaving 10 bases between. CDR3 length: 13 residues. The CDR3 DNA reads TGTGCCAGCAGCCGACAGGTGAACTATGGCTACACCTTC. As protein: CASSRQVNYGYTF.

This clonotype has only a few counts. V usage is TRBV7-6 and J usage is TRBJ2-3, with D possibly TRBD1 on 5 matching bases. Germline V gene lookup returns CDR1 SGHVS and CDR2 FNYEAQ. V lost 2 bases to trimming and J lost 0 bases, with 9 bases between them. CDR3 length: 15 residues. The CDR3 here is CASSLSRGSTDTQYF. CDR3 nucleotide sequence: TGTGCCAGCAGCTTATCAAGGGGTAGCACAGATACGCAGTATTTT.

V usage is TRBV7-2 and J usage is TRBJ2-5, with D unresolved. V lost 0 bases, J lost 6 bases, and 11 bases lay in between. The length of the CDR3 is 14 residues. Germline V lookup: CDR1 SGHTA, CDR2 FQGNSA. The CDR3 spells CASSLAPGPKTQYF. CDR3 nucleotide sequence: TGTGCCAGCAGCTTAGCGCCCGGGCCCAAGACCCAGTACTTC.

This clonotype was observed once. This chain connects TRBV7-9 to TRBJ1-1; D gene unclear. The V end was cut by 8 bases, the J end by 0 bases, with 16 bases between. CDR1 and CDR2 (germline): SEHNR, FQNEAQ (reference sequence). The CDR3 sequence is 15 residues long. The chain's CDR3 is CASQSWSFMNTEAFF. For the CDR3, the DNA is TGTGCCAGCCAATCCTGGTCATTTATGAACACTGAAGCTTTCTTT.

The genes are TRBV12-3 or TRBV12-4 and TRBJ1-1, with a possible D match to TRBD1 (5 bases). Between the trimmed V and J ends, which lost 7 bases and 4 bases, there was a span of 10 bases. The CDR3 totals 12 residues. CDR3: CASTLGGTEAFF. CDR3 in DNA: TGTGCCAGCACCCTCGGGGGCACTGAAGCTTTCTTT.